What follows describes a single T cell receptor beta chain. Antigen specificity is unknown. Assay: immunoSEQ multiplex PCR; the TCRdb copy retains only in-frame clones and omits some. The sample yields roughly 41,000 clones, around two thirds seen once. This sample is part of a study of vaccination effects on CD4 cells after COVID-19. Study in general: Pools of viral peptides were used by the ViraFEST assay to expand antigen-specific CD4+ T cells ahead of sequencing.

Study-level points and caveats: Missing from the study were early post-infection timepoints, and its convalescent patients were few. Vaccine- and infection-induced clones showed marked clonal contraction late following vaccination.

Researchers isolated CD4+ T cells once roughly nine days of culture had elapsed. The participants, recipients of two vaccine doses, got either BNT162b2 or mRNA-1273. IL-2 medium supplanted half the medium on days 3 and 7. The material sequenced was CD4+ T cells from PBMCs cultured without peptide, taken after COVID-19 vaccination. The sequence came from a human donor who received a COVID-19 vaccine.

CDR3 residues: CASSLARANTEAFF. For the CDR3, the DNA is TGCGCCAGCAGCTTGGCCCGCGCGAACACTGAAGCTTTCTTT. This chain joins TRBV5-1 and TRBJ1-1; D unclear. V dropped 0 bases and J dropped 1 base, with 7 bases sitting between them. Looked up from germline, CDR1 is SGHRS and CDR2 is YFSETQ. CDR3 length: 14 residues.